The rows below give T cell receptor beta chains drawn from one sample of a study of blood T cells in healthy people across ages. MiXCR, applied by TCRdb to the 5' RACE reads, yields one record per CDR3 protein. The sample lists 800,000 or so distinct CDR3 sequences, 46% occurring once. The sequenced sample was blood. The receptor set was obtained from a man older than 75 in good health. Each CDR3 is given with its conserved first and last residue. A D gene is named only where the DNA matches it firmly. Part of the rows lack a size; the others show once, few, many or a class for expanded clones.

cdr3_length clone_size d_call j_call v_call cdr3_aa cdr3_nt
16 . . TRBJ2-1 TRBV7-2 CASSPLSGRGYNEQFF TGTGCCAGCAGCCCCTTAAGTGGACGGGGCTACAATGAGCAGTTCTTC
13 . TRBD1 TRBJ2-3 TRBV20-1 CSVQTGGTDTQYF TGCAGTGTTCAGACAGGGGGCACAGATACGCAGTATTTT
15 . . TRBJ1-5 TRBV15 CATSRDLVSNQPQHF TGTGCCACCAGCAGAGATCTGGTCAGCAATCAGCCCCAGCATTTT
13 . . TRBJ2-1 TRBV28 CASAPRVPNEQFF TGTGCCAGCGCCCCAAGGGTACCTAATGAGCAGTTCTTC
13 few . TRBJ2-7 TRBV4-2 CASSHRVFYEQYF TGTGCCAGCAGCCACCGCGTCTTCTACGAGCAGTACTTC
14 . . TRBJ2-3 TRBV20-1 CSAPRQELTDTQYF TGCAGTGCTCCTAGACAAGAGTTGACAGATACGCAGTATTTT
14 . TRBD1 TRBJ2-1 TRBV2 CASIGDRSYNEQFF TGTGCCAGCATCGGGGACAGGTCCTACAATGAGCAGTTCTTC
12 . . TRBJ2-5 TRBV28 CASGSPKKTQYF TGTGCCAGCGGGAGCCCCAAGAAAACCCAGTACTTC
15 . . TRBJ2-1 TRBV6-2/TRBV6-3 CASSYSNSGYNKQFF TGTGCCAGCAGTTACTCGAATTCGGGGTACAATAAGCAGTTCTTC
16 . TRBD2 TRBJ2-5 TRBV6-2/TRBV6-3 CASSPAGLAGTNEQYF TGTGCCAGCAGCCCTGCTGGACTAGCGGGAACCAATGAGCAGTACTTC
14 . . TRBJ2-7 TRBV7-9 CASSPPRLSYEQYF TGTGCCAGCAGCCCCCCTCGCCTATCCTACGAGCAGTACTTC
17 . . TRBJ2-1 TRBV5-1 CASSLVRVGVVYNEQFF TGCGCCAGCAGCTTGGTAAGGGTGGGAGTAGTCTACAATGAGCAGTTCTTC
17 . . TRBJ2-3 TRBV6-2/TRBV6-3 CASLDPVTGPGGDTQYF TGTGCCAGCCTCGATCCAGTTACCGGTCCTGGGGGAGATACGCAGTATTTT
18 . TRBD1 TRBJ2-1 TRBV4-1 CASSQEGTGGFVYNEQFF TGCGCCAGCAGCCAAGAGGGGACAGGGGGCTTTGTCTACAATGAGCAGTTCTTC
14 many . TRBJ2-1 TRBV20-1 CSARVPRSYNEQFF TGCAGTGCTAGAGTTCCTAGGAGCTACAATGAGCAGTTCTTC
12 few TRBD2 TRBJ2-3 TRBV7-9 CASTGRLANQYF TGTGCCAGCACCGGAAGACTAGCTAATCAGTATTTT
15 . . TRBJ1-6 TRBV4-2 CASSPPMGEDSPLHF TGTGCCAGCAGCCCGCCCATGGGAGAGGATTCACCCCTCCACTTT
14 few . TRBJ2-7 TRBV19 CASRNSVTPYEQYF TGTGCCAGTAGGAACAGTGTGACCCCCTACGAGCAGTACTTC
17 . . TRBJ2-7 TRBV21-1 CASSSPSTRDYSYEQYF TGTGCCAGCAGCTCTCCTAGTACAAGAGACTACTCCTACGAGCAGTACTTC
13 . . TRBJ1-2 TRBV2 CAGSELSLRGYTF TGTGCCGGCAGTGAACTATCCCTGAGGGGCTACACCTTC
14 . . TRBJ1-1 TRBV4-2 CASSQLTGGTEAFF TGTGCCAGCAGCCAATTGACCGGGGGAACTGAAGCTTTCTTT
13 . . TRBJ1-2 TRBV28 CASTPTTNYGYTF TGTGCCAGCACCCCTACTACTAACTATGGCTACACCTTC
18 few . TRBJ2-6 TRBV15 CATSRDYIQASGANVLTF TGTGCCACCAGCAGAGATTACATCCAGGCGTCTGGGGCCAACGTCCTGACTTTC
17 . TRBD2 TRBJ2-7 TRBV27 CASSFRTSGSIRYEQYF TGTGCCAGCAGTTTTCGGACTAGCGGGAGCATTCGGTACGAGCAGTACTTC
14 many . TRBJ2-5 TRBV29-1 CSVEADGFQETQYF TGCAGCGTTGAAGCGGACGGCTTTCAAGAGACCCAGTACTTC
14 many TRBD2 TRBJ2-4 TRBV6-5 CASSSRTSANIQYF TGTGCCAGCAGTTCAAGGACTAGCGCGAACATTCAGTACTTC
14 . TRBD1 TRBJ2-3 TRBV12-3/TRBV12-4 CASSRQGETDTQYF TGTGCCAGCAGTCGACAGGGGGAAACAGATACGCAGTATTTT
15 many . TRBJ2-3 TRBV7-2 CASSLPTFRTDTQYF TGTGCCAGCAGCTTGCCTACCTTCCGCACAGATACGCAGTATTTT
15 few TRBD2 TRBJ2-5 TRBV3-1 CASSRSSGRGETQYF TGTGCCAGCAGCCGGTCTAGCGGGAGGGGAGAGACCCAGTACTTC